The clone carrying this TCR beta chain was recorded at least ten times. The investigators amplified TCR beta CDR3 regions from RNA transcripts. Using the HTBI primer set, a first-round RT-PCR was run on the TCR CDR3. Each CDR3 protein is one row after TCRdb ran MiXCR on the multiplex PCR reads. The sample comprises 300,000 to 350,000 distinct CDR3 sequences, approximately 22% of which are singletons, and over 40% rests with the top ten. This specimen belongs to a study of T cells in Graves' hyperthyroidism and ophthalmopathy. The germline CDR1 and CDR2 sequences are GTSNPN and SVGIG (reference sequence). The length of the CDR3 is 17 residues. The V segment lost 2 bases and the J segment 9 bases; nucleotides outside the gene matches: 12.

Sequences were obtained from blood. The clonotype comes from a woman between 50 and 59 years old with Graves' hyperthyroidism. This chain uses TRBV30 with TRBJ2-1, with 14 bases that match TRBD2. CDR3 sequence: CAWSPRKTSGRAGEQFF. The CDR3, as DNA: TGTGCCTGGAGTCCCCGCAAGACTAGCGGGAGGGCCGGTGAGCAGTTCTTC.